What follows describes a single T cell receptor (beta chain). For repertoire sequencing, the TCR beta CDR3 regions were amplified from RNA transcripts. In the first round, RT-PCR was carried out with HTBI primers, and a multiplex PCR formed the second round. TCRdb redid the calling of the multiplex PCR reads with MiXCR, one entry per CDR3 protein. In the table there are under 400,000 distinct CDR3 sequences, 17% of which are singletons. The sample belongs to a study of Graves' ophthalmopathy and Graves' hyperthyroidism. The CDR3 has 17 amino acids. V was clipped by 6 bases and J by 0 bases; unmatched bases: 10. Moderate-to-severe activity, CAS ≥3, NOSPECS ≥4 and a duration under 3 months were seen in donors with ophthalmopathy.

The source is an adult man with Graves' ophthalmopathy. The sample consisted of peripheral blood. The chain links TRBV12-3 or TRBV12-4 to TRBJ1-1, with TRBD1 matching over 10 bases. The CDR3 reads CASSERDRGRLNTEAFF. CDR3 bases: TGTGCCAGCAGCGAACGGGACAGGGGCCGATTGAACACTGAAGCTTTCTTT.